Below, 2 T cell receptor beta chains from the same sample are listed, as sequenced in a study of control samples from healthy donors and cancer patients. Profiling relied on immunoSEQ multiplex PCR, and the TCRdb table lists in-frame clones only, not all of them. Of about 140,000 clones in the sample, 80% to 95% were seen once. Source material: blood. The receptors shown here come from a man in his thirties or forties in good health.

The CDR3 reads CASSLNSPLHF. The CDR3 DNA reads as TGTGCCAGCAGCTTAAATTCACCCCTCCACTTT. The genes are TRBV7-9 and TRBJ1-6, with no clear D. Trimming took off 2 bases at V and 7 bases at J, with 0 bases between the two ends. CDR3 length: 11 residues. Germline CDR1 and CDR2: SEHNR and FQNEAQ (reference sequence).

V gene TRBV27 combines with J gene TRBJ2-2; unclear D gene. There are 15 residues in the CDR3. Germline CDR1 MNHEY, CDR2 SMNVEV (reference sequence). V gave up 6 bases and J gave up 7 bases, with 18 bases separating them. The chain's CDR3 is CASRYTFLAFGELFF. Written as DNA, the CDR3 is TGTGCCAGCAGATATACGTTTCTTGCGTTCGGGGAGCTGTTTTTT.